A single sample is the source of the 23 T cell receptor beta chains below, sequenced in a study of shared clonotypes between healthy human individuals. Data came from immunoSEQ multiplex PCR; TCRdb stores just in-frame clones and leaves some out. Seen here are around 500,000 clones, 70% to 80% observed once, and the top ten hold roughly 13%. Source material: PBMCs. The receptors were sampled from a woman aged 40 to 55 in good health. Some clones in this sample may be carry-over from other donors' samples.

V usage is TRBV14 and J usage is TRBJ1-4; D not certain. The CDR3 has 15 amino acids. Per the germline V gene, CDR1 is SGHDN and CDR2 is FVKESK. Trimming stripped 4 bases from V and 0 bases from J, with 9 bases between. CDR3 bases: TGTGCCAGCAGCCCGCAGATAGCAACTAATGAAAAACTGTTTTTT. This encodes CASSPQIATNEKLFF.

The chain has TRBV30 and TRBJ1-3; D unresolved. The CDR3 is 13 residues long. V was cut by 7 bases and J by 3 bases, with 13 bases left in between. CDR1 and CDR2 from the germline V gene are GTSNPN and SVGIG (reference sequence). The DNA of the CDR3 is TGTGCCTCAGAGACAAGTTTTGGAAACACCATATATTTT. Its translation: CASETSFGNTIYF.

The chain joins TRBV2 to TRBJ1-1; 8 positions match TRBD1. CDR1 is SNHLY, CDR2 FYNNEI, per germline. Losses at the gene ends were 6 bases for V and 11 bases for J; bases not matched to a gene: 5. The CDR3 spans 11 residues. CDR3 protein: CASSVDREAFF. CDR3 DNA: TGTGCCAGCAGCGTGGACAGGGAGGCTTTCTTT.

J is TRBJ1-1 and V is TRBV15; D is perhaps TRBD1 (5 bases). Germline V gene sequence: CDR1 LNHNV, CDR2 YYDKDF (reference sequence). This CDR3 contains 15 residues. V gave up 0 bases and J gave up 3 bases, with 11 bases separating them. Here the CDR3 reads CATSRDRTRDTEAFF. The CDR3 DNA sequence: TGTGCCACCAGCAGAGATCGAACCAGGGACACTGAAGCTTTCTTT.

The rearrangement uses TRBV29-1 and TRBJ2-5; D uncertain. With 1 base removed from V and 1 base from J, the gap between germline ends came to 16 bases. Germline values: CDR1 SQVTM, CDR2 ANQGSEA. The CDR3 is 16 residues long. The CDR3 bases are TGCAGCGTTGAAGGGCTCCCCTGGGCTATCCAAGAGACCCAGTACTTC. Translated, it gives CSVEGLPWAIQETQYF.

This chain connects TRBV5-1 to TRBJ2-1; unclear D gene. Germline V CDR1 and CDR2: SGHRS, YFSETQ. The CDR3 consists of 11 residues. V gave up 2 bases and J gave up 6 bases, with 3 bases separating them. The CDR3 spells CASSLLNEQFF. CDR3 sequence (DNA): TGCGCCAGCAGCTTACTCAATGAGCAGTTCTTC.

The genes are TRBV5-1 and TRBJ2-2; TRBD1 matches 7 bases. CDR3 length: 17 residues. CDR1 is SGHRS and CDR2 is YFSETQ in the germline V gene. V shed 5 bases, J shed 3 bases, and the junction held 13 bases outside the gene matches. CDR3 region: CASRSTGTVTYTGELFF. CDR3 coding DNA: TGCGCCAGCAGATCAACCGGGACAGTGACCTACACCGGGGAGCTGTTTTTT.

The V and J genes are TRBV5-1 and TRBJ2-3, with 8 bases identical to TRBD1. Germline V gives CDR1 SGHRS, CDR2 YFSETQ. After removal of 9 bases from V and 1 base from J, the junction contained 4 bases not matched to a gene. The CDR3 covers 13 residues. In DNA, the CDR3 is TGCGCCACCTCGACAGGGGGCACAGATACGCAGTATTTT. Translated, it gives CATSTGGTDTQYF.

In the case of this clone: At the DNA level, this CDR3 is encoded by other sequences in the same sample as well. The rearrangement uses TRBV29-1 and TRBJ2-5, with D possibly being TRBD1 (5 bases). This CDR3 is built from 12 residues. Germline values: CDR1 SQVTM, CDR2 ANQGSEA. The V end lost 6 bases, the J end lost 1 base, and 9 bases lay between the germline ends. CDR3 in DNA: TGCAGCGTCCGCGACAGCCAAGAGACCCAGTACTTC. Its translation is CSVRDSQETQYF.

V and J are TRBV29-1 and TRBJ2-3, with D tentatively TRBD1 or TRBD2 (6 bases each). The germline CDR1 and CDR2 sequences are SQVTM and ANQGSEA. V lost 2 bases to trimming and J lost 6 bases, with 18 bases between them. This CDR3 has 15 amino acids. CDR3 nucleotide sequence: TGCAGCGTTGAACCGGGGGCAGGGGAGGCCGATACGCAGTATTTT. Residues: CSVEPGAGEADTQYF.

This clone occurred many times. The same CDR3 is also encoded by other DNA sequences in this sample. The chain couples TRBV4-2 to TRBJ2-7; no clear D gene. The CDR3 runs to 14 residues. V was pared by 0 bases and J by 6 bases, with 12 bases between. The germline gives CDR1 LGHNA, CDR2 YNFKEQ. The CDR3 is CASSQDPHTGEQYF. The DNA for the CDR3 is TGTGCCAGCAGCCAAGACCCCCACACGGGCGAGCAGTACTTC.

The CDR3 spells CASSLGLAGTGELFF. The CDR3 DNA sequence: TGTGCCAGCAGCTTGGGGCTAGCGGGGACCGGGGAGCTGTTTTTT. The chain couples TRBV5-4 to TRBJ2-2, with 9 bases matching TRBD2. The CDR3 runs to 15 residues. V was clipped by 0 bases and J by 5 bases; unmatched bases: 2. Germline CDR1 and CDR2: SGHNT and YYREEE (reference sequence).

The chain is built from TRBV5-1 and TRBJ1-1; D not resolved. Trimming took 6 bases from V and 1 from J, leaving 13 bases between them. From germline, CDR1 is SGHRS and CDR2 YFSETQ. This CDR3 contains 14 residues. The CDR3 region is CASNLDGENTEAFF. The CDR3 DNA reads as TGCGCCAGCAATTTGGACGGAGAGAACACTGAAGCTTTCTTT.

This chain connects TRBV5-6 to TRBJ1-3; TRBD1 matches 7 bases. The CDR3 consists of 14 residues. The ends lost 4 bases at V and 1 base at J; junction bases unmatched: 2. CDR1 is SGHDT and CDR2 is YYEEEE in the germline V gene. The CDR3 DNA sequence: TGTGCCAGCAGCCCAGGGGGATCTGGAAACACCATATATTTT. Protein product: CASSPGGSGNTIYF.

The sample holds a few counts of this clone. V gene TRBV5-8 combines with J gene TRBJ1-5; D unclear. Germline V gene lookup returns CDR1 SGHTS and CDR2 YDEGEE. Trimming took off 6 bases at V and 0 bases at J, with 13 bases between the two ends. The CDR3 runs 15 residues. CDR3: CASTPRSYSNQPQHF. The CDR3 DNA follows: TGTGCCAGCACCCCGAGGTCCTATAGCAATCAGCCCCAGCATTTT.

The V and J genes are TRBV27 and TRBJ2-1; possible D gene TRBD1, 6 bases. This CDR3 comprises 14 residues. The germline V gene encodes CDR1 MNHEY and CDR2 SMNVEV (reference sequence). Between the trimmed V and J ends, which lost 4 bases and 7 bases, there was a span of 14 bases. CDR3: CASSWTGTRNEQFF. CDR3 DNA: TGTGCCAGCAGTTGGACCGGGACAAGAAATGAGCAGTTCTTC.

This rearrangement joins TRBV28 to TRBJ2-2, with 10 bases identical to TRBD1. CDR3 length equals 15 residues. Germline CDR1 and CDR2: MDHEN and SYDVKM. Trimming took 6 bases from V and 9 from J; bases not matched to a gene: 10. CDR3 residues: CASSPGTGVERELFF. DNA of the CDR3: TGTGCCAGCAGCCCCGGGACAGGGGTAGAGAGGGAGCTGTTTTTT.

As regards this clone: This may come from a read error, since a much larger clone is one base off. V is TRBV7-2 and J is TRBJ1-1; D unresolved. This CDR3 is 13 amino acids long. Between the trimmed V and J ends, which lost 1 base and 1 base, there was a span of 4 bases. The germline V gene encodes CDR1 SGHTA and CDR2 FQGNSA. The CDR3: CASSLGRNTEAFF. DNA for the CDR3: TGTGCCAGCAGCTTAGGAAGGAACACTGAAGCTTTCTTT. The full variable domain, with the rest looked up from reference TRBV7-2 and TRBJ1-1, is GAGVSQSPSNKVTEKGKDVELRCDPISGHTALYWYRQSLGQGLEFLIYFQGNSAPDKSGLPSDRFSAERTGGSVSTLTIQRTQQEDSAVYLCASSLGRNTEAFFGQGTRLTVV.

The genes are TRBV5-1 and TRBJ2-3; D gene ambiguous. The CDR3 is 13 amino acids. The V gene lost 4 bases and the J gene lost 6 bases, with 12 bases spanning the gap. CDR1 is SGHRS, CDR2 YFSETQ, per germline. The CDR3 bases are TGCGCCAGCAGCACGGACCCTCAGGATACGCAGTATTTT. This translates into CASSTDPQDTQYF.

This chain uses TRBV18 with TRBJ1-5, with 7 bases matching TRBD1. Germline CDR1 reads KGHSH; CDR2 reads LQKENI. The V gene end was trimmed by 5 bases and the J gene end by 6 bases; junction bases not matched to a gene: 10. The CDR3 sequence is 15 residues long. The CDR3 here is CASSSQTGIGQPQHF. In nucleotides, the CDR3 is TGTGCCAGCTCATCGCAGACAGGGATCGGTCAGCCCCAGCATTTT.

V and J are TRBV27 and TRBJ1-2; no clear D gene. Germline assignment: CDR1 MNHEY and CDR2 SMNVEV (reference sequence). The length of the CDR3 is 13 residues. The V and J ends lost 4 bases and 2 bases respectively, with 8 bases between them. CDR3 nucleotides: TGTGCCAGCAGTTCCCGCGAGAACTATGGCTACACCTTC. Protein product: CASSSRENYGYTF.

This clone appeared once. CDR3 residues: CASSSAPSGANTGELFF. The CDR3 bases are TGTGCCAGCAGCTCCGCCCCTAGCGGAGCGAACACCGGGGAGCTGTTTTTT. This chain joins TRBV7-3 and TRBJ2-2; 7 bases align to TRBD2. The J segment lost 0 bases and the V segment lost 4 bases, leaving 8 bases of the junction unmatched. The CDR3 consists of 17 residues. CDR1 and CDR2 from the germline V gene are SGHTA and FQGTGA.

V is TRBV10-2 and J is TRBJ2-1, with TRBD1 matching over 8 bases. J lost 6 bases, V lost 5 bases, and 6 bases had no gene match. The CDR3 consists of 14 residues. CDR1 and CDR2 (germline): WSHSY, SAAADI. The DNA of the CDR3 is TGCGCCAGCAGTTCCTGGACAGGGAGCAATGAGCAGTTCTTC. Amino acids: CASSSWTGSNEQFF.